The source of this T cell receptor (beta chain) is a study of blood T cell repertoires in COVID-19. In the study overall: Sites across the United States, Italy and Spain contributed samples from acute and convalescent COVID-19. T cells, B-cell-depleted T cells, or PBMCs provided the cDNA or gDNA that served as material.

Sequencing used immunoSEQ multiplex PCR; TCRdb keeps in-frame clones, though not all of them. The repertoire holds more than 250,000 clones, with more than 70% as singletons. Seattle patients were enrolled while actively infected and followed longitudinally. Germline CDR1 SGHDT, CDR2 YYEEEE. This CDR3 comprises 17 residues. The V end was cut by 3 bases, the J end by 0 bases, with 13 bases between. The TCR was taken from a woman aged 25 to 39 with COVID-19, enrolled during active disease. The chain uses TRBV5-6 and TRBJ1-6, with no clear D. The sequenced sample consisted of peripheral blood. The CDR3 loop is CASSSGGPSSYNSPLHF. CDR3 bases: TGTGCCAGCAGCTCCGGTGGTCCTAGCTCCTATAATTCACCCCTCCACTTT.